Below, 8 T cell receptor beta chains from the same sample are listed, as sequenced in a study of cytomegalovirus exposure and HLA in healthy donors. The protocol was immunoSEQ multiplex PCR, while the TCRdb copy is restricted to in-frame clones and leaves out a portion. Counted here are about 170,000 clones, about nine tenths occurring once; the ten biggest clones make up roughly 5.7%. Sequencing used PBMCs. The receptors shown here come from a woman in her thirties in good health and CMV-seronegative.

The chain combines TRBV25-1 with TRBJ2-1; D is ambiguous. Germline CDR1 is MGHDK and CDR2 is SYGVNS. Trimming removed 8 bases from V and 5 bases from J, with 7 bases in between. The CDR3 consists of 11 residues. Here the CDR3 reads CASRGDNEQFF. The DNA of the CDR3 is TGTGCCAGCCGAGGTGACAATGAGCAGTTCTTC. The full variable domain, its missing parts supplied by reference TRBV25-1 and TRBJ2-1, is EADIYQTPRYLVIGTGKKITLECSQTMGHDKMYWYQQDPGMELHLIHYSYGVNSTEKGDLSSESTVSRIRTEHFPLTLESARPSHTSQYLCASRGDNEQFFGPGTRLTVL.

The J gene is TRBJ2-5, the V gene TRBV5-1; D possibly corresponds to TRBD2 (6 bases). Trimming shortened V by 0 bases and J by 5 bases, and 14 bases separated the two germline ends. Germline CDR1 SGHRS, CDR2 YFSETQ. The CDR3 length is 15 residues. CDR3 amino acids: CASSLGQGGLETQYF. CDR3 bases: TGCGCCAGCAGCTTGGGGCAGGGAGGATTGGAGACCCAGTACTTC.

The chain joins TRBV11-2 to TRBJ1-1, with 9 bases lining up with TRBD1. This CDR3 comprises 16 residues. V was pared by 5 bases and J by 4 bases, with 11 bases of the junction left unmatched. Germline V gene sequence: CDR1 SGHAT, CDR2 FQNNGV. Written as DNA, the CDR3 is TGTGCCAGCAGCCCGCAGACAGGGGGTTTTATCACTGAAGCTTTCTTT. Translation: CASSPQTGGFITEAFF.

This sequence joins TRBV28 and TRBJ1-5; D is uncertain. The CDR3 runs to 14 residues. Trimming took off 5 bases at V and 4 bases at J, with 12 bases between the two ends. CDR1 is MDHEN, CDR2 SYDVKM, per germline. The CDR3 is CASSPLDGNQPQHF. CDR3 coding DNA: TGTGCCAGCAGTCCCCTAGACGGGAATCAGCCCCAGCATTTT.

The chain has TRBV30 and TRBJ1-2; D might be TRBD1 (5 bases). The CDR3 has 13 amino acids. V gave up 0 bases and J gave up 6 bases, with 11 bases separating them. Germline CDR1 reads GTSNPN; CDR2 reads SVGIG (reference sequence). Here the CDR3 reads CAWSVQSRDGYTF. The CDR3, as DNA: TGTGCCTGGAGTGTACAGTCCAGGGATGGCTACACCTTC.

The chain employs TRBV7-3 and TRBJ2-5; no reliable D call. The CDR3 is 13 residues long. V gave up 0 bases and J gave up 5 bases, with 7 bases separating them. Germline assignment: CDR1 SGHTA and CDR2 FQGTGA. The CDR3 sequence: CASSLTRRETQYF. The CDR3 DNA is TGTGCCAGCAGCTTAACGCGTAGGGAGACCCAGTACTTC.

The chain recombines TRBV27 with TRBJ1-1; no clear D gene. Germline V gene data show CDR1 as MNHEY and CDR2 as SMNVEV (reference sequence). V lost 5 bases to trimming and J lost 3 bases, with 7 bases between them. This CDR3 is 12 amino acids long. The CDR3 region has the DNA TGTGCCAGCAGTAACCAATACACTGAAGCTTTCTTT. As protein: CASSNQYTEAFF.

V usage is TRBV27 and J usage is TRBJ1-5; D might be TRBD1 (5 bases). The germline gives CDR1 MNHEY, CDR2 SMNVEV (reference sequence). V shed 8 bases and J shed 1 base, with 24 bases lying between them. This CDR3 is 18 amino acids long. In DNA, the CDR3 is TGTGCCAGCCTCCCCGTCGGCGGGGCAGGTGAAAGCAATCAGCCCCAGCATTTT. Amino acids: CASLPVGGAGESNQPQHF.